The clone carrying this T cell receptor beta chain has just one count. These data originate in a study of cytomegalovirus exposure and HLA in healthy donors. Clones were read by immunoSEQ multiplex PCR, and TCRdb kept only the in-frame ones, dropping some. The sample carries 100,000 to 150,000 clones, roughly 95% recorded once. Trimming removed 7 bases from V and 0 bases from J, with 9 bases in between. The CDR3 runs to 13 residues. Germline V CDR1 and CDR2: SGHTA, FQGNSA. The rearrangement links TRBV7-2 to TRBJ1-1; D possibly corresponds to TRBD1 (6 bases). This receptor was obtained from a man between 18 and 29 years old in good health and CMV-seronegative. The specimen was PBMCs. As DNA, the CDR3 is TGTGCCAGCATGAGGACAGTGAACACTGAAGCTTTCTTT. Protein sequence: CASMRTVNTEAFF.